The next 21 T cell receptor beta chains were all read from a single sample in a study of T cells in Graves' hyperthyroidism and ophthalmopathy. TCR beta CDR3 regions were amplified from RNA transcripts. TCR CDR3 underwent first-round RT-PCR with the HTBI primer set. TCRdb independently ran MiXCR on the multiplex PCR reads; one entry per CDR3 protein. The sample holds approximately 150,000 distinct CDR3 sequences; just under 9.5% are singletons and the top ten take around 20%. Sequenced material: blood. These receptors were obtained from a woman aged 18-29 years with Graves' hyperthyroidism that later progressed to Graves' ophthalmopathy.

This chain connects TRBV7-3 to TRBJ1-1; 7 positions agree with TRBD1. The CDR3 length is 13 residues. Germline V gene sequence: CDR1 SGHTA, CDR2 FQGTGA. With 5 bases clipped from V and 6 bases from J, the junction kept 6 bases outside the gene matches. The CDR3 loop reads CASSKNRGSEAFF. In nucleotides, the CDR3 is TGTGCCAGCAGCAAAAACAGGGGATCTGAAGCTTTCTTT.

The V and J genes are TRBV7-3 and TRBJ2-5; 11 bases map to TRBD2. With V trimmed by 5 bases and J by 3 bases, 11 bases remained unmatched. Germline V gene data show CDR1 as SGHTA and CDR2 as FQGTGA. This CDR3 has 17 residues. The CDR3 loop reads CASSPRLAGTLEETQYF. The CDR3 DNA reads as TGTGCCAGCAGCCCCAGACTAGCGGGAACGCTAGAAGAGACCCAGTACTTC.

This clonotype was detected only a few times. The chain employs TRBV13 and TRBJ2-7; 7 bases line up with TRBD1. Germline V gene data show CDR1 as PRHDT and CDR2 as FYEKMQ (reference sequence). The CDR3 has 14 residues. J gave up 0 bases and V 4 bases, and 3 bases lay outside the gene matches. The CDR3 nucleotides read TGTGCCAGCAGCTCCCGGGACAGCTCCTACGAGCAGTACTTC. Protein sequence: CASSSRDSSYEQYF.

At least ten counts were recorded for this clonotype. This chain joins TRBV11-2 and TRBJ1-2, with D hard to call. V was pared by 4 bases and J by 2 bases, with 11 bases between. Germline lookup yields CDR1 SGHAT and CDR2 FQNNGV. The CDR3 extends over 14 amino acids. The CDR3 sequence: CASSSVGLNYGYTF. Written as DNA, the CDR3 is TGTGCCAGCAGCTCGGTCGGGCTGAACTATGGCTACACCTTC.

Ten or more counts support this clonotype. J is TRBJ2-7 and V is TRBV5-6, with D perhaps TRBD1 (6 bases). The CDR3 totals 13 residues. V was pared by 0 bases and J by 5 bases, with 9 bases between. Germline assignment: CDR1 SGHDT and CDR2 YYEEEE. CDR3 loop: CASSLDRANEQYF. The CDR3 DNA reads as TGTGCCAGCAGCTTGGACAGGGCCAACGAGCAGTACTTC.

This clonotype turned up a few times. The V gene is TRBV5-6, the J gene TRBJ2-1; D tentatively fits TRBD1 or TRBD2 (6 bases each). The CDR3 totals 16 residues. Germline V gene sequence: CDR1 SGHDT, CDR2 YYEEEE. The V end was cut by 0 bases, the J end by 2 bases, with 12 bases between. Written as DNA, the CDR3 is TGTGCCAGCAGCTTGGATGGGGGGCCAACCTACAATGAGCAGTTCTTC. Translating it yields CASSLDGGPTYNEQFF.

DNA for the CDR3: TGTGCCAGCAGTTACGGACAGGGGGGAAGCAGAAAAGAGCAGTACTTC. This codes for CASSYGQGGSRKEQYF. The chain joins TRBV6-1 to TRBJ2-7; 10 nucleotides agree with TRBD1. Trimming took 5 bases from V and 7 from J; bases not matched to a gene: 14. There are 16 residues in the CDR3. CDR1 MNHNS and CDR2 SASEGT come from the germline V gene.

This clonotype was picked up a small number of times. The gene calls are TRBV7-9 and TRBJ2-5; 7 positions agree with TRBD2. The CDR3 extends over 15 amino acids. V shed 0 bases and J 5 bases; nucleotides not matched to a gene: 6. Germline CDR1 reads SEHNR; CDR2 reads FQNEAQ (reference sequence). The CDR3 reads CASSLATSSRETQYF. As DNA, the CDR3 is TGTGCCAGCAGCTTAGCGACTAGCTCCCGCGAGACCCAGTACTTC.

The rearrangement uses TRBV3-1 and TRBJ2-5; 10 bases match TRBD2. V lost 2 bases, J lost 4 bases, and 13 bases stayed unmatched. The V gene's germline CDR1 is LGHDT and CDR2 YNNKEL (reference sequence). The CDR3 has 18 amino acids. The CDR3 spells CASSQSRSGRGGRETQYF. CDR3 coding DNA: TGTGCCAGCAGCCAATCACGGAGCGGGAGGGGGGGAAGAGAGACCCAGTACTTC.

The V and J genes are TRBV20-1 and TRBJ2-7; TRBD1 matches at 8 bases. The CDR3 totals 15 residues. Per the germline V gene, CDR1 is DFQATT and CDR2 is SNEGSKA (reference sequence). V trimming: 1 base; J trimming: 2 bases; junction bases outside the gene matches: 7. This CDR3 is CSARVPGQDAYEQYF. CDR3 DNA: TGCAGTGCTAGAGTTCCGGGACAGGACGCCTACGAGCAGTACTTC.

This clonotype was counted ten times or more. The chain couples TRBV12-3 or TRBV12-4 to TRBJ1-1, with TRBD1 identical over 9 bases. This CDR3 has 16 residues. V shed 3 bases and J 6 bases; nucleotides not matched to a gene: 11. CDR3 bases: TGTGCCAGCAGTTTGACTAGCAGGAGACAGGGGGCTGAAGCTTTCTTT. Its protein is CASSLTSRRQGAEAFF.

This clonotype occurred a few times. A much more abundant neighbour one base away suggests this may be a read error. The chain employs TRBV7-3 and TRBJ1-3, with TRBD1 matching over 7 bases. The germline V gene encodes CDR1 SGHTA and CDR2 FQGTGA. The length of the CDR3 is 17 residues. This CDR3 reads CASSFTRGYLSGDTIYF. CDR3 DNA sequence: TGTGCCAGCAGCTTTACCAGGGGGTATCTCTCTGGAGACACCATATATTTT.

This chain joins TRBV7-9 and TRBJ1-1, with D unresolved. The germline V gene encodes CDR1 SEHNR and CDR2 FQNEAQ (reference sequence). CDR3 size: 15 residues. Trimming removed 3 bases from V and 0 bases from J, with 11 bases in between. The CDR3 region has the DNA TGTGCCAGCAGCTTGTACAGCCTTTTGAACACTGAAGCTTTCTTT. Amino acids: CASSLYSLLNTEAFF.

Ten or more counts support this clonotype. The chain is built from TRBV28 and TRBJ2-7, with D unclear. CDR3 length: 16 amino acids. Germline V gene lookup returns CDR1 MDHEN and CDR2 SYDVKM. Trimming took 9 bases from V and 0 from J, leaving 21 bases between them. The CDR3 loop reads CASRPTWGSYSYEQYF. The CDR3 DNA reads as TGTGCCAGTCGGCCCACTTGGGGATCTTACTCCTACGAGCAGTACTTC.

In its sample, this clonotype was seen many times. J is TRBJ1-5 and V is TRBV6-1; the match to TRBD1 covers 9 bases. V shed 6 bases, J shed 6 bases, and the junction held 12 bases outside the gene matches. CDR1 is MNHNS, CDR2 SASEGT, per germline. This CDR3 comprises 16 residues. The CDR3 DNA sequence: TGTGCCAGCAGAACTAATATACAGGGGGCGGGTCAGCCCCAGCATTTT. This codes for CASRTNIQGAGQPQHF.

V is TRBV12-3 or TRBV12-4 and J is TRBJ1-4, with 9 bases lining up with TRBD1. V gave up 6 bases and J gave up 6 bases; unmatched junction bases: 11. This CDR3 has 16 amino acids. CDR3 bases: TGTGCCAGCAGACCCTCTTGGACAGGGGTTTATGAAAAACTGTTTTTT. Protein: CASRPSWTGVYEKLFF.

This clonotype was seen repeatedly, ten times or more. The V gene is TRBV16, the J gene TRBJ2-3; unclear D gene. This CDR3 region has 13 residues. Germline V gives CDR1 KGHSY, CDR2 FQNENV. The germline V and J ends were trimmed by 3 bases and 4 bases, with 8 bases remaining between them. CDR3 sequence (DNA): TGTGCCAGCAGCCACCTTAATCCAGATACGCAGTATTTT. Translating gives CASSHLNPDTQYF.

This chain connects TRBV6-2 or TRBV6-3 to TRBJ2-2; D remains unclear. Trimming shortened V by 2 bases and J by 5 bases, and 12 bases separated the two germline ends. The CDR3 extends over 15 amino acids. CDR1 and CDR2 from the germline V gene are MNHEY and SVGEGT. Written as DNA, the CDR3 is TGTGCCAGCAGTTACGTCTGGGCCCGAACCGGGGAGCTGTTTTTT. Its protein product is CASSYVWARTGELFF.

This clonotype has at least ten counts. This chain joins TRBV20-1 and TRBJ1-1; 9 bases are shared with TRBD1. The CDR3 spans 14 residues. After removal of 5 bases from V and 5 bases from J, the junction contained 9 bases not matched to a gene. Germline V gene lookup returns CDR1 DFQATT and CDR2 SNEGSKA (reference sequence). The DNA for the CDR3 is TGCAGTGCTGTTACAGGGGGCATTGGGACTGAAGCTTTCTTT. Protein product: CSAVTGGIGTEAFF.

This clonotype was found many times. The gene calls are TRBV11-1 and TRBJ1-2; D is unclear. CDR3 length: 12 residues. V lost 1 base and J lost 6, with 6 bases in between. Germline CDR1 SGHAT, CDR2 FQDESV (reference sequence). DNA for the CDR3: TGTGCCAGCAGCTTAGGGGGAGATGGCTACACCTTC. This gives the protein CASSLGGDGYTF.

Points on this clonotype: This may arise from a read error, as a much more abundant clone is one base away. This chain links TRBV5-6 with TRBJ2-1; D is unclear. The CDR3 extends over 15 amino acids. The germline CDR1 and CDR2 sequences are SGHDT and YYEEEE. The CDR3 reads CTSSLFRFSYNEQFF. In nucleotides, the CDR3 is TGTACCAGCAGCTTGTTCCGTTTTTCCTACAATGAGCAGTTCTTC. Looking up the rest from reference TRBV5-6 and TRBJ2-1 gives the full variable domain: DAGVTQSPTHLIKTRGQQVTLRCSPKSGHDTVSWYQQALGQGPQFIFQYYEEEERQRGNFPDRFSGHQFPNYSSELNVNALLLGDSALYLCTSSLFRFSYNEQFFGPGTRLTVL.